This TCR beta chain appears in the sequencing data of a study of blood T cell repertoires in COVID-19 (TCRdb year 2020). With respect to the entire study: Samples from collaborators originated in the United States, Italy and Spain and spanned both the acute and convalescent phases of COVID-19. The material from the prospective study consisted of cDNA or gDNA derived from T cells, B-cell-depleted T cells, or PBMCs. A de-identified subject ID, COVID-19 status, age in years and sex were almost always included in the sample metadata. Deeply sampled blood TCRbeta repertoires from subjects exposed to, actively infected with, or recovered from COVID-19 were included in the dataset. Where available, HLA class I and class II types were obtained from metadata supplied by the sample provider rather than from assay-based typing. A freely available public database, intended as a resource for researchers studying the immune response to SARS-CoV-2, is where the repertoires were released. Samples were obtained from the ongoing ImmuneRACE study (first 160 participants) and from over 1,000 subjects provided by 6 global collaborators.

With respect to this clone: What this receptor recognizes is not known. There are no base qualities to consult, and no much larger clone falls within one base.

CDR1 is given as SGHTA and CDR2 as FQGNSA, both from the germline V gene. Spanning cysteine to phenylalanine, the CDR3 consists of 18 amino acids. Just CDR3 DNA is preserved here, 54 bases in frame from base 1. Trimming leaves V shorter by 0 bases and J shorter by 7 bases, with the junction holding 9 bases beyond the gene matches. The paper's findings and limits, for the study overall: The amount of clinical and demographic metadata varied by source and participant and was provided uncurated.

Whole blood was collected in K2EDTA tubes by collaborating institutions according to the institutions' own protocols. For TCRbeta analysis, collaborator samples were shipped as frozen whole blood, as isolated PBMCs, or as DNA extracted from either sample type. TCRbeta CDR3 regions were amplified from genomic DNA using the immunoSEQ Assay, a bias-controlled multiplex PCR. Concerning the study's data processing: Nucleated cell counts per sample were estimated from amplification of reference gene primers within the assay. Sequence reads were collapsed and filtered to measure the absolute abundance of every unique TCRbeta CDR3 rearrangement. Productive Simpson clonality was computed per sample as the square root of Simpson's diversity index over productive rearrangements. Held by TCRdb, this immuneACCESS table contains in-frame sequences only and omits some clones. Under half of the omission traces to an unresolved V gene where checked; the cause of the rest is unknown. Clone size and V and J calls were adopted from that table, with D and trimming inferred from the DNA. The sample table records approximately 150,000 clones; roughly 80% of these occur just once. Roughly a fifth of the sample is in the top ten clones.

This chain joins TRBV7-2 to TRBJ2-3; 14 central bases correspond to TRBD2. The receptor comes from a woman aged 80 or over with acute or convalescent COVID-19. The specimen sequenced was peripheral blood. The CDR3 reads as follows: CASSLAGLTSGGAYTQYF. The nucleotides read TGTGCCAGCAGCTTAGCGGGCCTGACTAGCGGGGGGGCTTATACGCAGTATTTT.